These T cell receptor beta chains were read from a single sample in a study of blood T cells in healthy people across ages. TCRdb redid the calling of the 5' RACE reads with MiXCR, one entry per CDR3 protein. This table has fewer than 2,000,000 distinct CDR3 sequences, approximately 40% appearing once. Sequenced material: blood. Receptors originate from a human donor in good health. Both conserved end residues are part of each CDR3. The D gene is left open where the match is weak. Some rows mark clone size as missing; the rest say once, few, many or name a class of expanded clone.

d_call clone_size j_call v_call cdr3_aa cdr3_nt
TRBD2 NA TRBJ2-1 TRBV6-2/TRBV6-3 CASSSSSGGRNEQFF TGTGCCAGCAGTTCTTCTAGCGGGGGAAGGAATGAGCAGTTCTTC
TRBD1 NA TRBJ2-1 TRBV28 CASSQVGTGGVEQFF TGTGCCAGCAGCCAAGTTGGGACAGGGGGAGTCGAGCAGTTCTTC
TRBD1 few TRBJ2-7 TRBV3-1 CASSRDRASEQYF TGTGCCAGCAGCCGGGACAGGGCTTCCGAGCAGTACTTC
TRBD2 NA TRBJ2-1 TRBV20-1 CSAVSGGYVNEQFF TGCAGTGCCGTCTCGGGGGGGTATGTCAATGAGCAGTTCTTC
NA once TRBJ1-5 TRBV12-3/TRBV12-4 CASSPLPRAGQDQPQHF TGTGCCAGCAGTCCCCTTCCTAGGGCAGGGCAGGATCAGCCCCAGCATTTT
NA few TRBJ1-2 TRBV20-1 CSQIGRLLGRTDYGYTF TGCAGCCAAATCGGACGGCTACTTGGTAGAACTGACTATGGCTACACCTTC
TRBD2 few TRBJ2-5 TRBV20-1 CSALLGLAGLQETQYF TGCAGTGCCTTACTCGGACTAGCGGGCCTCCAAGAGACCCAGTACTTC
NA NA TRBJ2-7 TRBV6-6 CASSPVSAGTDEQYF TGTGCCAGCAGTCCTGTCTCCGCCGGGACTGACGAGCAGTACTTC
TRBD1 NA TRBJ1-2 TRBV4-1 CASSHYRDSNYGYTF TGCGCCAGCAGCCATTATCGGGACAGTAACTATGGCTACACCTTC
TRBD2 NA TRBJ2-2 TRBV7-2 CASKTSGGAGELFF TGTGCCAGCAAAACTAGCGGGGGGGCCGGGGAGCTGTTTTTT
NA NA TRBJ2-4 TRBV12-3/TRBV12-4 CASSLIIWQASGEQYF TGTGCCAGCAGTTTAATTATTTGGCAGGCTTCGGGGGAGCAGTACTTC
NA NA TRBJ2-5 TRBV28 CASTNFQETQYF TGTGCCAGCACGAATTTTCAAGAGACCCAGTACTTC
NA NA TRBJ1-2 TRBV9 CASSARRTGSGYTF TGTGCCAGCAGCGCACGTCGAACAGGGTCCGGCTACACCTTC
NA few TRBJ2-5 TRBV5-1 CASSPLTVEGTQYF TGCGCCAGCAGCCCCCTGACAGTGGAGGGGACCCAGTACTTC
TRBD2 NA TRBJ2-7 TRBV6-2/TRBV6-3 CASSSGLRYEQYF TGTGCCAGCAGCTCGGGACTACGGTACGAGCAGTACTTC
NA few TRBJ2-3 TRBV5-1 CASSRGDSTDTQYF TGCGCCAGCAGCCGCGGGGATAGCACAGATACGCAGTATTTT
NA few TRBJ2-7 TRBV28 CASRSGTRSEQYF TGTGCCAGCAGGTCTGGGACAAGATCCGAGCAGTACTTC
TRBD2 NA TRBJ2-3 TRBV4-2 CASSPLGGGGATDTQYF TGTGCCAGCAGCCCTCTAGGGGGCGGGGGGGCAACAGATACGCAGTATTTT
NA few TRBJ2-3 TRBV7-9 CASSLAIYRTDTQYF TGTGCCAGCAGCTTAGCAATTTATCGTACAGATACGCAGTATTTT
NA NA TRBJ2-1 TRBV28 CASSTGTRGSNEQFF TGTGCCAGCAGCACCGGGACACGGGGTAGCAATGAGCAGTTCTTC
NA NA TRBJ2-1 TRBV9 CTSSVVDDNEQFF TGTACCAGCAGCGTAGTAGATGACAATGAGCAGTTCTTC
NA NA TRBJ1-6 TRBV7-3 CASSRSGGGSPLHF TGTGCCAGCAGCCGATCAGGCGGAGGTTCACCCCTCCACTTT
NA NA TRBJ2-1 TRBV13 CASSLALGGASYNEQFF TGTGCCAGCAGCTTAGCCCTGGGGGGGGCCTCCTACAATGAGCAGTTCTTC
NA few TRBJ2-3 TRBV10-3 CAIGSGTDTQYF TGTGCCATCGGGTCGGGCACAGATACGCAGTATTTT
TRBD2 NA TRBJ2-3 TRBV4-2 CASSQESWGGTTDTQYF TGTGCCAGCAGCCAAGAGTCGTGGGGGGGGACCACAGATACGCAGTATTTT
NA NA TRBJ2-3 TRBV2 CASSDVEEGTQYF TGTGCCAGCAGTGATGTAGAAGAGGGTACGCAGTATTTT
TRBD1 few TRBJ2-5 TRBV29-1 CSVDGQGIGETQYF TGCAGCGTTGACGGACAGGGGATAGGGGAGACCCAGTACTTC
NA NA TRBJ1-1 TRBV5-1 CASSLGGQWGEAFF TGCGCCAGCAGCTTGGGGGGGCAGTGGGGTGAAGCTTTCTTT
TRBD1 few TRBJ1-2 TRBV12-3/TRBV12-4 CASRPTGGGSYGYTF TGTGCCAGCAGACCCACAGGGGGCGGCTCCTATGGCTACACCTTC
TRBD2 NA TRBJ2-1 TRBV28 CASSLVLTGGGNEQFF TGTGCCAGCAGTTTAGTTCTGACGGGGGGGGGCAATGAGCAGTTCTTC
TRBD1 once TRBJ2-3 TRBV2 CASMETGLADTQYF TGTGCCAGCATGGAGACAGGGTTGGCAGATACGCAGTATTTT
TRBD1 few TRBJ2-7 TRBV10-3 CAISESGGTGYPYEQYF TGTGCCATCAGTGAGTCTGGGGGGACAGGGTACCCTTACGAGCAGTACTTC
TRBD2 few TRBJ2-5 TRBV2 CASSEGSGANQETQYF TGTGCCAGCAGTGAGGGTAGCGGGGCCAACCAAGAGACCCAGTACTTC
NA few TRBJ2-1 TRBV4-2 CASSPWGASSYNEQFF TGTGCCAGCAGCCCTTGGGGGGCCAGCTCCTACAATGAGCAGTTCTTC
NA NA TRBJ2-7 TRBV13 CASSLEGKGDEQYF TGTGCCAGCAGCTTAGAAGGTAAAGGTGACGAGCAGTACTTC
TRBD1 few TRBJ1-5 TRBV3-1 CASSHSGQGYNQPQHF TGTGCCAGCAGCCACAGCGGACAGGGGTACAATCAGCCCCAGCATTTT
TRBD2 NA TRBJ2-3 TRBV29-1 CSVSAGVTDTQYF TGCAGCGTTTCGGCGGGGGTTACAGATACGCAGTATTTT
NA NA TRBJ1-6 TRBV7-9 CASSRTPVNSPLHF TGTGCCAGCAGTCGAACCCCGGTAAATTCACCCCTCCACTTT
NA few TRBJ1-2 TRBV5-4 CASSLESGDGYTF TGTGCCAGCAGCTTGGAATCAGGGGACGGCTACACCTTC
NA NA TRBJ2-7 TRBV7-2 CASSLSIGLGLSAYEQYF TGTGCCAGCAGCTTGTCGATAGGATTAGGGCTTTCAGCCTACGAGCAGTACTTC
NA few TRBJ2-7 TRBV2 CASSSNSPGIDEQYF TGTGCCAGCAGTTCTAACAGCCCGGGAATAGACGAGCAGTACTTC
TRBD1 few TRBJ1-4 TRBV6-1 CASSAGQGGGNEKLFF TGTGCCAGCAGTGCAGGACAGGGCGGTGGTAATGAAAAACTGTTTTTT
NA NA TRBJ1-2 TRBV13 CASSYRPRLGGYTF TGTGCCAGCAGCTATCGTCCCCGTCTGGGAGGCTACACCTTC
NA NA TRBJ2-1 TRBV7-2 CASSLHREKQFF TGTGCCAGCAGCTTACACAGGGAAAAGCAGTTCTTC
NA few TRBJ2-7 TRBV5-1 CASSLDPRTNSYEQYF TGCGCCAGCAGCTTGGACCCCAGGACCAACTCCTACGAGCAGTACTTC
NA few TRBJ2-5 TRBV12-3/TRBV12-4 CASSRRRQETQYF TGTGCCAGCAGCCGCCGCCGCCAAGAGACCCAGTACTTC
NA NA TRBJ2-7 TRBV4-2 CASSQRQVSSEQYF TGTGCCAGCAGCCAAAGACAGGTTTCGAGCGAGCAGTACTTC
TRBD2 few TRBJ2-7 TRBV6-2/TRBV6-3 CASSRWRLAETEQYF TGTGCCAGCAGTCGGTGGCGACTAGCGGAGACCGAGCAGTACTTC
NA few TRBJ2-1 TRBV6-5 CASSPLTGDNEQFF TGTGCCAGCAGTCCTTTGACAGGAGACAATGAGCAGTTCTTC
NA once TRBJ2-5 TRBV28 CASSSPQFGLGTQYF TGTGCCAGCAGTTCACCCCAGTTTGGGCTGGGGACCCAGTACTTC
NA few TRBJ2-7 TRBV10-3 CAISNSGSAYEQYF TGTGCCATCAGTAACTCGGGGAGCGCGTACGAGCAGTACTTC
TRBD2 NA TRBJ2-1 TRBV7-2 CASSMAGAGQDEQFF TGTGCCAGCAGCATGGCAGGAGCGGGGCAGGATGAGCAGTTCTTC
TRBD1 NA TRBJ2-7 TRBV7-2 CASSSTGTDSYEQYF TGTGCCAGCAGCTCGACCGGGACAGACTCCTACGAGCAGTACTTC
TRBD1 few TRBJ1-1 TRBV7-2 CASSGTGGRAFF TGTGCCAGCAGCGGAACAGGGGGTAGGGCTTTCTTT